Below, 17 T cell receptor beta chains from the same sample are listed, as sequenced in a study of T cells in Graves' hyperthyroidism and ophthalmopathy. TCR beta CDR3 regions were amplified from RNA transcripts. The HTBI primer set drove a first-round RT-PCR of the TCR CDR3. TCRdb reanalysed the multiplex PCR reads using MiXCR and keeps one entry per CDR3 protein. This table has some 530,000 distinct CDR3 sequences, around a fifth appearing once. The sequenced sample was blood. These TCRs come from a woman aged 70-85 years with Graves' ophthalmopathy.

The V and J genes are TRBV7-2 and TRBJ2-1, with 8 bases fitting TRBD1. The ends lost 4 bases at V and 0 bases at J; junction bases unmatched: 5. CDR1 and CDR2 (germline): SGHTA, FQGNSA. CDR3 length equals 16 residues. CDR3 in amino acids: CASSSPGTGSYNEQFF. The CDR3 region has the DNA TGTGCCAGCAGCTCCCCCGGGACAGGCTCCTACAATGAGCAGTTCTTC.

This clonotype was detected ten times or more. The chain joins TRBV11-2 to TRBJ2-1; D may be TRBD1 or TRBD2 (5 bases each). CDR1 SGHAT and CDR2 FQNNGV come from the germline V gene. The ends were cut back, 1 base at V and 0 bases at J, with 7 bases in the middle. This CDR3 spans 15 amino acids. In nucleotides, the CDR3 is TGTGCCAGCAGCTTAGGGGGGTACTCCTACAATGAGCAGTTCTTC. It yields the protein CASSLGGYSYNEQFF.

This clonotype was counted a single time. The chain employs TRBV5-1 and TRBJ2-7; 9 bases fit TRBD1. This CDR3 has 14 amino acids. The germline gives CDR1 SGHRS, CDR2 YFSETQ. V was clipped by 4 bases and J by 4 bases; unmatched bases: 6. The CDR3 DNA follows: TGCGCCAGCAGCAAGGGACAGGGTTTTTACGAGCAGTACTTC. Its protein is CASSKGQGFYEQYF. The whole variable domain, filled in from reference TRBV5-1 and TRBJ2-7, reads KAGVTQTPRYLIKTRGQQVTLSCSPISGHRSVSWYQQTPGQGLQFLFEYFSETQRNKGNFPGRFSGRQFSNSRSEMNVSTLELGDSALYLCASSKGQGFYEQYFGPGTRLTVT.

Note on this clonotype: In this CDR3 the conserved last residue, phenylalanine or tryptophan, is missing, so a read error is likely. The chain combines TRBV7-9 with TRBJ1-1; D gene uncertain. The V end was cut by 1 base, the J end by 6 bases, with 6 bases between. The CDR3 consists of 12 residues. Germline V gives CDR1 SEHNR, CDR2 FQNEAQ (reference sequence). CDR3 sequence: CASSLGTAEAFS. In DNA form, the CDR3 reads TGTGCCAGCAGCTTAGGCACAGCTGAAGCTTTCTCT.

This clonotype was counted many times. This chain connects TRBV12-3 or TRBV12-4 to TRBJ2-1; 14 nucleotides match TRBD2. CDR3 size: 16 residues. J lost 3 bases, V lost 6 bases, and 4 bases had no gene match. The CDR3 region has the DNA TGTGCCAGCAGAGGGACTAGCGGGAGTATCTACAATGAGCAGTTCTTC. It encodes CASRGTSGSIYNEQFF.

In its sample, this clonotype was seen many times. The gene calls are TRBV7-9 and TRBJ2-1, with D possibly being TRBD1 (5 bases). The CDR3 is 14 residues long. The germline V gene encodes CDR1 SEHNR and CDR2 FQNEAQ (reference sequence). V gave up 5 bases and J gave up 6 bases, with 14 bases separating them. For the CDR3, the DNA is TGTGCCAGCAGCCTACTCCTGGGGCGCAATGAGCAGTTCTTC. Translated: CASSLLLGRNEQFF.

This chain joins TRBV30 and TRBJ1-4, with D unclear. The CDR3 has 14 amino acids. Trimming shortened V by 1 base and J by 3 bases, and 9 bases separated the two germline ends. Germline V gene lookup returns CDR1 GTSNPN and CDR2 SVGIG (reference sequence). CDR3 protein: CAWSGGSANEKLFF. The CDR3 DNA is TGTGCCTGGAGTGGAGGGTCAGCTAATGAAAAACTGTTTTTT.

Comments on this clonotype: The germline gene is not matched at one end of the junction; a read error may be the cause. The V call is TRBV7-7, the J call TRBJ2-5; TRBD2 is a possible D gene (6 bases). Germline-derived CDR1 and CDR2 are SSHAT and FNYEAQ (reference sequence). The CDR3 extends over 13 amino acids. The CDR3 is CASSFSGEETQYF. The CDR3 bases are TGTGCTAGCAGCTTTTCGGGGGAAGAGACCCAGTACTTC.

This clonotype occurred many times. The V gene is TRBV28, the J gene TRBJ1-5; D may be TRBD1 (6 bases). Trimming took 10 bases from V and 2 from J, leaving 12 bases between them. The CDR3 is 13 amino acids. Germline V CDR1 and CDR2: MDHEN, SYDVKM. DNA of the CDR3: TGTGCCACCGTGGGACACGGCAATCAGCCCCAGCATTTT. Its translation: CATVGHGNQPQHF.

This clonotype has only a few counts. This rearrangement joins TRBV19 to TRBJ2-7, with TRBD2 matching 9 bases. Germline CDR1 is LNHDA and CDR2 is SQIVND (reference sequence). The trim removed 5 bases at V and 5 bases at J, leaving 7 bases unmatched. CDR3 length: 14 residues. The CDR3 loop reads CASSPLAGDNEQYF. The CDR3 DNA is TGTGCCAGTAGTCCGTTAGCGGGAGATAACGAGCAGTACTTC. Variable domain in full (rest from reference TRBV19 and TRBJ2-7): DGGITQSPKYLFRKEGQNVTLSCEQNLNHDAMYWYRQDPGQGLRLIYYSQIVNDFQKGDIAEGYSVSREKKESFPLTVTSAQKNPTAFYLCASSPLAGDNEQYFGPGTRLTVT.

This clonotype was seen more than once but under ten times. J is TRBJ2-6 and V is TRBV12-3 or TRBV12-4, with TRBD1 matching 7 bases. J was trimmed by 17 bases and V by 6 bases; bases with no gene match: 16. This CDR3 comprises 14 residues. Here the CDR3 reads CASRTGHRDSPMTF. CDR3 nucleotide sequence: TGTGCCAGCAGAACGGGACACCGGGACAGCCCAATGACTTTC.

V and J are TRBV27 and TRBJ1-5, with 10 bases matching TRBD1. Germline loops: CDR1 MNHEY, CDR2 SMNVEV (reference sequence). V shed 4 bases and J 6 bases; nucleotides not matched to a gene: 6. This CDR3 region has 15 residues. DNA of the CDR3: TGTGCCAGCAGTTCCGGGACAGGGGTGGGTCAGCCCCAGCATTTT. Translated: CASSSGTGVGQPQHF.

This sequence joins TRBV29-1 and TRBJ2-3; 10 positions match TRBD2. V shed 6 bases and J 1 base; nucleotides not matched to a gene: 4. Germline CDR1 reads SQVTM; CDR2 reads ANQGSEA. This CDR3 contains 14 residues. The CDR3 loop reads CSVQGTSGTDTQYF. The CDR3 nucleotides read TGCAGCGTCCAGGGGACTAGCGGCACAGATACGCAGTATTTT.

The chain combines TRBV2 with TRBJ2-2; D might be TRBD1 or TRBD2, each matching 7 bases. Germline CDR1 SNHLY, CDR2 FYNNEI. V lost 5 bases and J 4 bases, leaving 14 bases between the germline ends. This CDR3 is 15 amino acids long. CDR3 coding DNA: TGTGCCAGCAGTTCAGGGGGGGGAGGCACCGGGGAGCTGTTTTTT. It is translated as CASSSGGGGTGELFF.

The V gene is TRBV12-5, the J gene TRBJ2-6, with TRBD2 as a possible D gene (5 bases). V lost 1 base, J lost 4 bases, and 17 bases lay in between. The CDR3 consists of 18 residues. The germline gives CDR1 LGHNT, CDR2 FRNRAP. The CDR3 DNA is TGTGCTAGTGGTTTGGCCGGGAACCGGGCTCGAGGGGCCAACGTCCTGACTTTC. Translation gives CASGLAGNRARGANVLTF.

This clonotype was recorded a few times. The rearrangement joins TRBV20-1 to TRBJ2-1, with TRBD2 matching 7 bases. The CDR3 extends over 14 amino acids. CDR1 and CDR2 (germline): DFQATT, SNEGSKA (reference sequence). V lost 6 bases to trimming and J lost 5 bases; unmatched junction nucleotides: 10. This CDR3 reads CSAASGTTHNEQFF. The CDR3 nucleotides are TGCAGTGCCGCATCCGGGACTACCCACAATGAGCAGTTCTTC.

This rearrangement joins TRBV7-8 to TRBJ2-5; 12 bases fit TRBD2. CDR3 length: 17 amino acids. V trimming: 5 bases; J trimming: 5 bases; junction bases outside the gene matches: 12. The germline V gene encodes CDR1 SGHVS and CDR2 FQNEAQ. In DNA, the CDR3 is TGTGCCAGCAGCCCCGAACTAGCGGGAGGCCCGGCGGAGACCCAGTACTTC. Translated: CASSPELAGGPAETQYF.